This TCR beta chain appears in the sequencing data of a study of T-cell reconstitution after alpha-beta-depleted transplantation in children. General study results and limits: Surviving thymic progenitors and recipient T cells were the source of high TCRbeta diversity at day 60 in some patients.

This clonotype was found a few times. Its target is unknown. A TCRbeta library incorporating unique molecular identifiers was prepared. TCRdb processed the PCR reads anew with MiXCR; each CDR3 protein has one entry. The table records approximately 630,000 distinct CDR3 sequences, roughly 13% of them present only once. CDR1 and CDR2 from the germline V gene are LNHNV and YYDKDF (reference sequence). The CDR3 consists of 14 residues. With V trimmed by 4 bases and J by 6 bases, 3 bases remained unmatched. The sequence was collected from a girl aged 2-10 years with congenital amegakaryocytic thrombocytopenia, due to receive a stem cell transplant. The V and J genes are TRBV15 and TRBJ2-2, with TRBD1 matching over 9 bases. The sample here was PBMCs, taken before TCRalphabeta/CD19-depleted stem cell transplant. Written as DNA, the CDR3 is TGTGCCACCAGCAAAGACAGGGGGTCCGGGGAGCTGTTTTTT. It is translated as CATSKDRGSGELFF.